This T cell receptor (beta chain) was found in a study of PD-1 and CTLA-4 blockade in melanoma. Clones were sequenced by immunoSEQ multiplex PCR, and TCRdb holds only the in-frame ones, with some missing. This table has 34,000 or so clones, about 87% appearing once. The CDR3 totals 13 residues. Per germline, CDR1 MDHEN and CDR2 SYDVKM. With 5 bases removed from V and 9 bases from J, the gap between germline ends came to 13 bases. The chain has TRBV28 and TRBJ1-4; D may be TRBD1 (5 bases). This clonotype originated in a human donor with melanoma. The sample in question was CD8+ T cells from peripheral blood, obtained from a patient given anti-PD-1 treatment. The CDR3 spells CASSDDRRQKLFF. The CDR3 nucleotides read TGTGCCAGCAGTGACGACAGACGTCAAAAACTGTTTTTT.